The sequence of this TCR beta chain was determined in a study of technical replicates of blood from a handful of donors. The method was immunoSEQ multiplex PCR; TCRdb's version includes in-frame clones alone and lacks a portion of them. The profile covers tens of thousands of clones, with just under 95% appearing a single time and 0.4% to 0.45% taken by the ten largest. Germline V gives CDR1 MDHEN, CDR2 SYDVKM. V was pared by 10 bases and J by 5 bases, with 14 bases of the junction left unmatched. This CDR3 has 14 amino acids. The chain carries TRBV28 and TRBJ2-7, with TRBD2 matching 7 bases. The sequencing sample was made of T cells isolated from PBMCs. This sequence was found in a human donor in good health. The CDR3 loop reads CATTPAGVAHEQYF. The CDR3 region has the DNA TGTGCCACCACCCCCGCGGGAGTGGCCCACGAGCAGTACTTC.